These T cell receptor beta chains were read from a single sample in a study of OX40 agonist ivuxolimab in advanced cancers. Clones were sequenced by immunoSEQ multiplex PCR, and TCRdb holds only the in-frame ones, with some missing. The table has tens of thousands of clones, 60% to 85% seen once. Material: CD4+ or CD8+ T cells sorted from blood, obtained in a trial of the OX40 agonist ivuxolimab. The receptors stem from an adult with an advanced solid tumor such as melanoma, head and neck, liver or kidney cancer. The CDR3 runs from the conserved cysteine through the conserved F or W. D genes are given only for firm matches. Part of the rows lack a size; the others show once, few, many or a class for expanded clones.

15 | TRBJ1-5 | few | TRBV4-1 | TRBD1 | CASSQDGQGNQPQHF | TGCGCCAGCAGCCAAGATGGACAGGGCAATCAGCCCCAGCATTTT
15 | TRBJ1-5 | NA | TRBV7-2 | NA | CASSLVAGSNQPQHF | TGTGCCAGCAGCTTAGTCGCAGGTAGCAATCAGCCCCAGCATTTT
16 | TRBJ1-4 | NA | TRBV15 | TRBD1 | CATSQGTATLGEKLFF | TGTGCCACCAGCCAGGGGACAGCAACCCTAGGCGAAAAACTGTTTTTT
13 | TRBJ2-7 | NA | TRBV29-1 | TRBD1 | CSVRTGTLMEQYF | TGCAGCGTCCGGACAGGGACCCTAATGGAGCAGTACTTC
18 | TRBJ1-5 | NA | TRBV19 | TRBD1 | CASSIDQSFGTGHQPQHF | TGTGCCAGTAGTATAGATCAATCCTTTGGGACAGGGCATCAGCCCCAGCATTTT
12 | TRBJ1-4 | few | TRBV29-1 | NA | CSARFSNEKLFF | TGCAGCGCCCGATTCTCTAATGAAAAACTGTTTTTT
14 | TRBJ1-2 | NA | TRBV6-5 | TRBD1 | CASSYTDRGYGYTF | TGTGCCAGCAGTTACACCGACAGGGGCTATGGCTACACCTTC
15 | TRBJ2-3 | NA | TRBV6-5 | TRBD2 | CASSYGTSATDTQYF | TGTGCCAGCAGTTACGGAACTAGCGCAACAGATACGCAGTATTTT
13 | TRBJ1-5 | NA | TRBV28 | NA | CASQGSGNQPQHF | TGTGCCAGCCAGGGGTCGGGCAATCAGCCCCAGCATTTT
15 | TRBJ2-7 | NA | TRBV27 | NA | CASSSLAVPAPKQYF | TGTGCCAGCAGTTCCTTAGCGGTACCCGCTCCGAAGCAGTACTTC
13 | TRBJ1-1 | NA | TRBV5-1 | NA | CASSSQGNTEAFF | TGCGCCAGCAGCTCCCAGGGGAACACTGAAGCTTTCTTT
15 | TRBJ2-1 | NA | TRBV5-1 | NA | CASSFEGVHDNEQFF | TGCGCCAGCAGCTTTGAGGGAGTGCACGACAATGAGCAGTTCTTC
14 | TRBJ2-7 | NA | TRBV2 | TRBD1 | CASSGGTGSYEQYF | TGTGCCAGCAGTGGCGGGACAGGGTCCTACGAGCAGTACTTC
15 | TRBJ2-4 | NA | TRBV19 | TRBD1 | CASSADRGGQNIQYF | TGTGCCAGTAGTGCTGACAGGGGTGGGCAAAACATTCAGTACTTC
15 | TRBJ1-5 | few | TRBV7-2 | TRBD1 | CASSSRTGGGQPQHF | TGTGCCAGCAGCTCAAGGACAGGGGGCGGTCAGCCCCAGCATTTT
15 | TRBJ2-3 | NA | TRBV6-6 | NA | CASSFSGGNTDTQYF | TGTGCCAGCAGTTTTTCTGGGGGTAACACAGATACGCAGTATTTT
13 | TRBJ1-1 | NA | TRBV10-1 | NA | CASSEDLNTEAFF | TGCGCCAGCAGTGAAGACCTGAACACTGAAGCTTTCTTT
15 | TRBJ1-4 | NA | TRBV5-1 | TRBD1 | CASSSSGGYNEKLFF | TGCGCCAGCAGCTCCTCAGGGGGGTATAATGAAAAACTGTTTTTT
13 | TRBJ2-3 | NA | TRBV4-3 | NA | CASSQKTRDTQYF | TGCGCCAGCAGCCAAAAGACCCGAGATACGCAGTATTTT
14 | TRBJ2-7 | NA | TRBV7-9 | NA | CASSLAGGTYEQYF | TGTGCCAGCAGCTTAGCGGGAGGCACCTACGAGCAGTACTTC
17 | TRBJ2-2 | NA | TRBV7-2 | TRBD2 | CASSSSGSGRGTGELFF | TGTGCCAGCAGCAGCTCGGGGAGCGGGAGAGGTACCGGGGAGCTGTTTTTT
14 | TRBJ1-1 | NA | TRBV27 | NA | CASSLESEHTEAFF | TGTGCCAGCAGTTTAGAGTCGGAACACACTGAAGCTTTCTTT
17 | TRBJ2-1 | NA | TRBV28 | TRBD2 | CASSGISGRVSYNEQFF | TGTGCCAGCAGCGGGATTAGCGGGAGGGTATCCTACAATGAGCAGTTCTTC
14 | TRBJ2-2 | medium-sized | TRBV5-1 | NA | CASSPGQNTGELFF | TGCGCCAGCAGCCCGGGACAGAACACCGGGGAGCTGTTTTTT
16 | TRBJ1-6 | NA | TRBV7-2 | NA | CASSLGPVGGSSPLHF | TGTGCCAGCAGCTTAGGCCCAGTGGGGGGGAGCTCACCCCTCCACTTT
16 | TRBJ1-2 | NA | TRBV5-5 | NA | CASSQDLRGSSDGYTF | TGCGCCAGCAGCCAAGATCTCAGGGGTTCGTCGGATGGCTACACCTTC
14 | TRBJ1-1 | NA | TRBV5-1 | NA | CASSLAGVGDSTFF | TGCGCCAGCAGCTTGGCCGGGGTGGGAGATTCGACTTTCTTT
13 | TRBJ2-3 | NA | TRBV11-2 | TRBD1 | CASSLDRDREGYF | TGTGCCAGCAGCTTAGATCGGGACAGGGAAGGGTATTTT
16 | TRBJ1-2 | NA | TRBV27 | NA | CASSFGGGLTGYGYTF | TGTGCCAGCAGTTTCGGTGGGGGTCTAACAGGGTATGGCTACACCTTC
15 | TRBJ1-6 | NA | TRBV7-3 | NA | CASSQAPLGNSPLHF | TGTGCCAGCAGCCAAGCCCCTCTAGGGAATTCACCCCTCCACTTT
13 | TRBJ2-5 | few | TRBV28 | TRBD2 | CASSLAGRETQYF | TGTGCCAGCAGCCTAGCGGGTAGAGAGACCCAGTACTTC
14 | TRBJ2-7 | NA | TRBV2 | NA | CASSGVGPHYEQYF | TGTGCCAGCAGTGGAGTGGGGCCGCACTACGAGCAGTACTTC
13 | TRBJ1-5 | NA | TRBV30 | TRBD1 | CAWSGGTNQPQHF | TGTGCCTGGTCAGGGGGTACCAATCAGCCCCAGCATTTT
13 | TRBJ1-2 | few | TRBV27 | NA | CATKDGAGYGYTF | TGTGCCACCAAGGACGGGGCAGGCTATGGCTACACCTTC
14 | TRBJ1-1 | NA | TRBV7-6 | TRBD1 | CASSLGQGRTEAFF | TGTGCCAGCAGCCTCGGACAGGGGAGGACTGAAGCTTTCTTT
13 | TRBJ2-3 | NA | TRBV6-4 | NA | CASGRGVTDTQYF | TGTGCCAGCGGCCGCGGGGTTACAGATACGCAGTATTTT
15 | TRBJ1-5 | NA | TRBV5-1 | TRBD1 | CASSVQGDSNQPQHF | TGCGCCAGCAGCGTACAGGGGGATAGCAATCAGCCCCAGCATTTT
14 | TRBJ2-2 | NA | TRBV25-1 | TRBD1 | CASTADRATGELFF | TGTGCCAGCACCGCGGACAGGGCGACCGGGGAGCTGTTTTTT
14 | TRBJ2-7 | NA | TRBV19 | TRBD2 | CASSKLAGSYEQYF | TGTGCCAGTAGTAAACTAGCGGGAAGCTACGAGCAGTACTTC
16 | TRBJ1-5 | NA | TRBV5-1 | NA | CASSLRPIGGNQPQHF | TGCGCCAGCAGCTTGCGACCTATAGGGGGCAATCAGCCCCAGCATTTT
15 | TRBJ2-1 | NA | TRBV7-8 | TRBD2 | CASSPPPSGRAAWFF | TGTGCCAGCAGCCCCCCCCCTAGCGGGAGGGCCGCGTGGTTCTTC
18 | TRBJ2-3 | NA | TRBV5-1 | TRBD1 | CASSVRDRGQSSTDTQYF | TGCGCCAGCAGCGTCCGGGACAGGGGACAATCTAGCACAGATACGCAGTATTTT
16 | TRBJ2-7 | NA | TRBV5-8 | TRBD1 | CASSWPGTGSSYEQYF | TGTGCCAGCAGCTGGCCGGGGACAGGGAGCTCCTACGAGCAGTACTTC
13 | TRBJ1-1 | NA | TRBV30 | NA | CAWAGTVNTEAFF | TGTGCCTGGGCCGGGACGGTGAACACTGAAGCTTTCTTT
13 | TRBJ2-3 | NA | TRBV7-9 | NA | CASSLAGADTQYF | TGTGCCAGCAGCTTAGCGGGGGCAGATACGCAGTATTTT
15 | TRBJ2-1 | NA | TRBV11-2 | NA | CASSLDPVSYNEQFF | TGTGCCAGCAGCTTAGATCCAGTTTCCTACAATGAGCAGTTCTTC
12 | TRBJ1-3 | NA | TRBV19 | NA | CASSGTVGTIYF | TGTGCCAGTAGTGGAACCGTCGGGACCATATATTTT
15 | TRBJ1-2 | NA | TRBV11-2 | NA | CASSQIRAGRYGYTF | TGTGCCAGCAGTCAAATAAGGGCAGGCCGCTATGGCTACACCTTC
18 | TRBJ2-1 | NA | TRBV15 | TRBD2 | CATSSRLAGGGDSNEQFF | TGTGCCACCAGCAGTAGGCTAGCGGGAGGGGGGGATTCGAATGAGCAGTTCTTC
12 | TRBJ1-3 | NA | TRBV2 | NA | CASSREGNTIYF | TGTGCCAGCAGCCGAGAGGGAAACACCATATATTTT
14 | TRBJ1-1 | NA | TRBV30 | NA | CAWSPRVMNTEAFF | TGTGCCTGGAGTCCACGGGTGATGAACACTGAAGCTTTCTTT
14 | TRBJ2-7 | NA | TRBV7-2 | NA | CASSLAAPTYEQYF | TGTGCCAGCAGCTTAGCGGCGCCGACCTACGAGCAGTACTTC
16 | TRBJ1-3 | NA | TRBV29-1 | NA | CSVPREGGSSGNTIYF | TGCAGCGTCCCTCGGGAGGGGGGGTCATCTGGAAACACCATATATTTT
15 | TRBJ1-1 | NA | TRBV10-2 | TRBD1 | CASSERGQGSTEAFF | TGCGCCAGCAGTGAGAGGGGACAGGGAAGCACTGAAGCTTTCTTT